These 3 T cell receptor beta chains originate from one sample sequenced in a study of regulatory T cells in long-lasting Graves disease. The time point denotes: newly diagnosed GD, antithyroid drugs for less than 3 months. Preparation of the TCR library used RNA extracted from PBMCs. With iRepertoire HTBI primers and Arm-PCR of CDR3 regions, TCR beta libraries were built. TCRdb used MiXCR to reprocess the multiplex PCR reads, holding one entry per CDR3 protein. The repertoire holds 530,000 or so distinct CDR3 sequences, with 13% as singletons. These data were also filed under a second study, of T cells in Graves' hyperthyroidism and ophthalmopathy.

Sequencing used peripheral blood mononuclear cells (PBMCs), obtained at new diagnosis, from a patient treated with antithyroid drugs. The receptors stem from a man younger than 45 with Graves disease.

This clonotype came up many times. The junction departs from the called germline gene at one end, perhaps through a read error. The rearrangement uses TRBV7-9 and TRBJ2-2, with TRBD2 matching 10 bases. CDR3 length: 14 residues. The germline CDR1 and CDR2 sequences are SEHNR and FQNEAQ (reference sequence). In DNA, the CDR3 is TGTGCCAGCAGTTTAGGACTAGCGGCCGGGGAGCTGTTTTTT. Protein sequence: CASSLGLAAGELFF.

V usage is TRBV29-1 and J usage is TRBJ2-5; possibly TRBD1 for D (6 bases). CDR1 and CDR2 from the germline V gene are SQVTM and ANQGSEA. This CDR3 is built from 12 residues. The germline V and J ends were trimmed by 3 bases and 1 base, with 6 bases remaining between them. CDR3 amino acids: CSVEDSQETQYF. DNA of the CDR3: TGCAGCGTTGAGGACAGCCAAGAGACCCAGTACTTC.

The gene calls are TRBV20-1 and TRBJ2-5, with TRBD1 matching 7 bases. Germline assignment: CDR1 DFQATT and CDR2 SNEGSKA (reference sequence). This CDR3 region has 14 residues. V shed 6 bases and J 5 bases; nucleotides not matched to a gene: 12. The CDR3 spells CSAPHRGARETQYF. The CDR3 bases are TGCAGTGCGCCCCACAGGGGCGCGCGGGAGACCCAGTACTTC.